These T cell receptor beta chains were read from a single sample in a study of T cells in Graves' hyperthyroidism and ophthalmopathy. TCRdb re-called the multiplex PCR reads with MiXCR, one entry per CDR3 protein. Among a few hundred thousand distinct CDR3 sequences listed, 13% to 15% were seen once. The sequenced sample consisted of blood. The receptors were gathered from a woman in her twenties or thirties with Graves' ophthalmopathy. Each CDR3 is given with its conserved first and last residue. The D gene is left open where the match is weak. Clone sizes are given selectively: once, few, many, or a class where the clone is expanded.

TRBJ1-4 TRBD1 many TRBV2 CASRRDRVDEKLFF TGTGCCAGCAGGCGGGACAGGGTCGATGAAAAACTGTTTTTT
TRBJ2-1 NA NA TRBV12-3/TRBV12-4 CASSWTVLSSYNEQFF TGTGCCAGCAGTTGGACAGTACTCAGCTCCTACAATGAGCAGTTCTTC
TRBJ2-7 NA many TRBV5-6 CASSRQTVAYEQYF TGTGCCAGCAGCCGACAGACCGTTGCCTACGAGCAGTACTTC
TRBJ1-4 NA few TRBV20-1 CSAEPNGLNEKLFF TGCAGTGCTGAGCCTAATGGACTGAATGAAAAACTGTTTTTT
TRBJ1-1 TRBD1 few TRBV2 CASRLTGGWTEAFF TGTGCCAGCAGACTGACAGGGGGGTGGACTGAAGCTTTCTTT
TRBJ2-1 NA NA TRBV19 CASSSVSYNEQFF TGTGCCAGTAGTTCCGTCTCCTACAATGAGCAGTTCTTC
TRBJ2-7 NA many TRBV2 CASSEGALREQYF TGTGCCAGCAGTGAAGGGGCCCTGAGGGAGCAGTACTTC
TRBJ1-3 NA NA TRBV19 CASSIRGAGNTIYF TGTGCCAGTAGTATACGCGGTGCTGGAAACACCATATATTTT
TRBJ2-7 NA NA TRBV18 CASSPDLGKGEQYF TGTGCCAGCTCACCGGATCTAGGGAAGGGCGAGCAGTACTTC
TRBJ2-7 TRBD2 many TRBV10-3 CAISKTSRGGTYEQYF TGTGCCATCAGCAAAACGTCCCGGGGGGGAACCTACGAGCAGTACTTC
TRBJ2-2 NA NA TRBV4-2 CASSQAGTNTGELFF TGTGCCAGCAGCCAAGCGGGGACGAACACCGGGGAGCTGTTTTTT
TRBJ1-1 NA many TRBV27 CASSFSRQNTEAFF TGTGCCAGCAGTTTCTCCCGGCAAAACACTGAAGCTTTCTTT
TRBJ1-4 NA many TRBV6-1 CASSESSGLGEKLFF TGTGCCAGCAGTGAGTCTTCGGGGCTGGGTGAAAAACTGTTTTTT
TRBJ1-2 NA many TRBV2 CASRRTTEKDGYTF TGTGCCAGCAGGAGGACAACAGAAAAAGATGGCTACACCTTC
TRBJ1-4 NA few TRBV28 CASGSGGEKLFF TGTGCCAGTGGAAGCGGTGGAGAAAAACTGTTTTTT
TRBJ2-1 NA many TRBV7-9 CASSLVVGGGRDEQFF TGTGCCAGCAGCTTAGTAGTGGGGGGGGGCCGCGATGAGCAGTTCTTC
TRBJ2-1 TRBD2 many TRBV7-9 CASSLLAGVLGEQFF TGTGCCAGCAGCTTATTAGCGGGGGTGTTGGGTGAGCAGTTCTTC
TRBJ2-5 NA NA TRBV29-1 CSVLDSLNQETQYF TGCAGCGTTCTTGACAGCCTAAACCAAGAGACCCAGTACTTC